The clone carrying this T cell receptor (beta chain) was recorded only once. Its antigen is unknown. Peripheral blood came from all dose cohorts at three timepoints. The data derive from a study of OX40 agonist ivuxolimab in advanced cancers. General study results and limits: Some nonresponders also had low normalized T-cell clonal expansion.

The CDR3 spans 14 residues. The V and J ends lost 2 bases and 7 bases respectively, with 15 bases between them. Germline assignment: CDR1 MNHNY and CDR2 SVGAGI (reference sequence). Produced via immunoSEQ multiplex PCR; TCRdb's table is partial and in-frame only. There are 55,000 to 65,000 clones in the sample; around nine tenths occur only once, and 0.76% lies in the top ten. The chain combines TRBV6-6 with TRBJ2-7; TRBD2 is a possible D gene (5 bases). The sequence came from an adult with an advanced solid tumor such as melanoma, head and neck, liver or kidney cancer. Sequences were derived from CD4+ or CD8+ T cells sorted from blood, sampled in a trial of the OX40 agonist ivuxolimab. The DNA of the CDR3 is TGTGCCAGCAGTTACAACCCCGAGCGGTCGGAGCAGTACTTC. It yields the protein CASSYNPERSEQYF.